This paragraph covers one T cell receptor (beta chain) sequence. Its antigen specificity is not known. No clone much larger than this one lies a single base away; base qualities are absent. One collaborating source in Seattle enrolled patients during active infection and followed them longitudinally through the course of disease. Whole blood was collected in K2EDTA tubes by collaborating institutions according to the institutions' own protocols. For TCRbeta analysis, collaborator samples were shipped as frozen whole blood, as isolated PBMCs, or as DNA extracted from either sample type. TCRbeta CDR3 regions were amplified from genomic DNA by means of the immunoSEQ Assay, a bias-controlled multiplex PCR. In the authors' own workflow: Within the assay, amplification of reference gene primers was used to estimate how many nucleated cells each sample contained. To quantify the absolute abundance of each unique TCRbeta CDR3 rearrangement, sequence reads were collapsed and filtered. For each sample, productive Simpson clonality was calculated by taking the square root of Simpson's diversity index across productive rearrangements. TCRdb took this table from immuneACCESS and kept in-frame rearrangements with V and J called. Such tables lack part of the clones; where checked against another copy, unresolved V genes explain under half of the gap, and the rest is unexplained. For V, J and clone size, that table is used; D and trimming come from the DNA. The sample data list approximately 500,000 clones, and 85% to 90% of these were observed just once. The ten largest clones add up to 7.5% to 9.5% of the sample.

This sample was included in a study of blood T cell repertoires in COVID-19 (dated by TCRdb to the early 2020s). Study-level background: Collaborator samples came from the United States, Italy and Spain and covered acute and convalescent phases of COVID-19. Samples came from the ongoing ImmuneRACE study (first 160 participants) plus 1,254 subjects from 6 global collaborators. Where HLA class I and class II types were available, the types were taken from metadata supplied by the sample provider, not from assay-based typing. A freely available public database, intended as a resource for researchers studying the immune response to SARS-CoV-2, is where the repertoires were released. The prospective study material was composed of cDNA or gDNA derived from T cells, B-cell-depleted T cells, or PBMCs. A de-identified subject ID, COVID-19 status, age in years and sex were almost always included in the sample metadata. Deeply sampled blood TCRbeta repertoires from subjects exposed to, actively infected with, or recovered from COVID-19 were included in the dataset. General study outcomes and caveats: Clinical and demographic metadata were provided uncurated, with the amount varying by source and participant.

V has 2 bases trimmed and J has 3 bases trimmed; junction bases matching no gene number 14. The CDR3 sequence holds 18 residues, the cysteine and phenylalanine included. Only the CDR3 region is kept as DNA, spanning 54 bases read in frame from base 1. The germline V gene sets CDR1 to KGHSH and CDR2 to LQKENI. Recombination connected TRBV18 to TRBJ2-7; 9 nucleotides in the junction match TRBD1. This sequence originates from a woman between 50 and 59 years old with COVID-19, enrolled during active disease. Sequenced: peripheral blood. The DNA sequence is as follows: TGTGCCAGCTCACCAGTGGTGGGGGGAGGACAGGGGAACTACGAGCAGTACTTC. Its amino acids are CASSPVVGGGQGNYEQYF. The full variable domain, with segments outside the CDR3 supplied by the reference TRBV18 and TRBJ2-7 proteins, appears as NAGVMQNPRHLVRRRGQEARLRCSPMKGHSHVYWYRQLPEEGLKFMVYLQKENIIDESGMPKERFSAEFPKEGPSILRIQQVVRGDSAAYFCASSPVVGGGQGNYEQYFGPGTRLTVT.